The entry that follows covers one T cell receptor beta chain sequence. Its antigen is unknown. This record comes from a study of a mutant IDH1 vaccine in newly diagnosed glioma. On the study more broadly: Following radiotherapy alone, or alongside temozolomide cycles, vaccination was started after an interval of 4-6 weeks. Findings and caveats of the study: The authors found pseudoprogression apparently unrelated to changes in top peripheral T cell clonotypes. Among patients, roughly 93% showed immune responses induced by the vaccine.

The CDR3 contains 13 residues. Trimming took 0 bases from V and 8 from J, leaving 8 bases between them. Germline V gives CDR1 ENHRY, CDR2 SYGVKD. Time point here: week 35, safety follow-up. Each vaccine dose was 300 ug of mutant IDH1 20-mer peptide, with topical imiquimod. Eight vaccinations were given in weeks 1, 3, 5, 7, 11, 15, 19 and 23. The method was immunoSEQ multiplex PCR; TCRdb's version includes in-frame clones alone and lacks a portion of them. The table has 30,000 to 40,000 clones, roughly 80% seen once. Sequenced material: PBMCs, taken from a glioma patient whose treatment included an IDH1 peptide vaccine. The receptor comes from a woman aged 18-30 years with glioma. The chain couples TRBV10-3 to TRBJ2-1; D remains ambiguous. CDR3 sequence (DNA): TGTGCCATCAGTGAGTCCCCCCTGGATGAGCAGTTCTTC. It is translated as CAISESPLDEQFF.